These 21 T cell receptor beta chains came from one sample sequenced in a study of cytomegalovirus exposure and HLA in healthy donors. PCR was performed using 60 Vbeta and 13 Jbeta primers. TCRdb's table, derived via immunoSEQ multiplex PCR, lists solely in-frame clones and lacks some. The sample shows more than 150,000 clones, over 70% of them seen only once. Sample: PBMCs. Receptors were obtained from a man aged 50-59 years in good health and CMV-seropositive.

This chain connects TRBV2 to TRBJ2-7; D ambiguous. The CDR3 runs 11 residues. Germline CDR1 is SNHLY and CDR2 is FYNNEI. V was pared by 6 bases and J by 3 bases, with 6 bases between. The CDR3 region has the DNA TGTGCCAGCAGGGTCGGCTACGAGCAGTACTTC. Translated, it gives CASRVGYEQYF.

The rearrangement uses TRBV28 and TRBJ2-7, with 8 bases identical to TRBD2. The germline CDR1 and CDR2 sequences are MDHEN and SYDVKM. The V gene end was trimmed by 5 bases and the J gene end by 1 base; junction bases not matched to a gene: 7. This CDR3 comprises 15 residues. CDR3 sequence: CASSLPTSASYEQYF. The DNA of the CDR3 is TGTGCCAGCAGTCTCCCGACTAGCGCATCCTACGAGCAGTACTTC.

This sequence joins TRBV18 and TRBJ1-5; TRBD1 is a possible D gene (5 bases). The V gene's germline CDR1 is KGHSH and CDR2 LQKENI. Trimming left V 1 base short and J 3 bases short, with 10 bases between. The CDR3 has 15 amino acids. The CDR3 is CASSPQGLNNQPQHF. CDR3 nucleotides: TGTGCCAGCTCACCACAGGGACTGAACAATCAGCCCCAGCATTTT. Filled out from reference TRBV18 and TRBJ1-5, the complete variable domain reads NAGVMQNPRHLVRRRGQEARLRCSPMKGHSHVYWYRQLPEEGLKFMVYLQKENIIDESGMPKERFSAEFPKEGPSILRIQQVVRGDSAAYFCASSPQGLNNQPQHFGDGTRLSIL.

This clone has just a few counts. The chain joins TRBV30 to TRBJ1-5; D possibly corresponds to TRBD1 (5 bases). V lost 0 bases and J 2 bases, leaving 11 bases between the germline ends. The CDR3 runs 15 residues. Looked up from germline, CDR1 is GTSNPN and CDR2 is SVGIG (reference sequence). For the CDR3, the DNA is TGTGCCTGGAGTGTCACGGGGGTTGGCAATCAGCCCCAGCATTTT. This codes for CAWSVTGVGNQPQHF. The complete variable domain, with remaining parts taken from reference TRBV30 and TRBJ1-5, reads SQTIHQWPATLVQPVGSPLSLECTVEGTSNPNLYWYRQAAGRGLQLLFYSVGIGQISSEVPQNLSASRPQDRQFILSSKKLLLSDSGFYLCAWSVTGVGNQPQHFGDGTRLSIL.

The chain is built from TRBV28 and TRBJ2-5; 12 nucleotides agree with TRBD2. The junction had 7 bases not matched to a gene; V was cut back by 6 bases and J by 5 bases. The CDR3 is 15 residues long. Germline V gene sequence: CDR1 MDHEN, CDR2 SYDVKM. The CDR3 is CASSLAGGGGETQYF. CDR3 nucleotide sequence: TGTGCCAGCAGCCTAGCGGGAGGGGGAGGGGAGACCCAGTACTTC.

This chain uses TRBV2 with TRBJ1-2; 8 bases align to TRBD1. The junction had 2 bases not matched to a gene; V was cut back by 1 base and J by 4 bases. The CDR3 has 14 amino acids. Germline V gene lookup returns CDR1 SNHLY and CDR2 FYNNEI. The CDR3 reads CASSEGTGLYGYTF. DNA for the CDR3: TGTGCCAGCAGTGAAGGGACAGGGCTCTATGGCTACACCTTC.

CDR3 protein: CASRLDRASGEKLFF. The CDR3 DNA follows: TGTGCCAGCAGACTCGACAGGGCATCGGGTGAAAAACTGTTTTTT. The V gene is TRBV6-5, the J gene TRBJ1-4; 7 nucleotides agree with TRBD1. In germline, CDR1 is MNHEY, CDR2 SVGAGI. The J segment lost 7 bases and the V segment lost 6 bases, leaving 11 bases of the junction unmatched. CDR3 length: 15 amino acids.

The gene calls are TRBV7-9 and TRBJ2-7; D remains unclear. The V end was cut by 1 base, the J end by 5 bases, with 9 bases between. Per the germline V gene, CDR1 is SEHNR and CDR2 is FQNEAQ (reference sequence). The CDR3 runs 13 residues. Written as DNA, the CDR3 is TGTGCCAGCAGCTTAGTTTCGGTGCACGAGCAGTACTTC. Amino acids: CASSLVSVHEQYF.

The chain joins TRBV28 to TRBJ1-5, with unresolved D. Trimming took 4 bases from V and 3 from J, leaving 16 bases between them. The CDR3 extends over 16 amino acids. Germline CDR1 MDHEN, CDR2 SYDVKM. In DNA, the CDR3 is TGTGCCAGCAGTTGGAACGGGGAGGGCAACAATCAGCCCCAGCATTTT. Its translation: CASSWNGEGNNQPQHF.

The chain joins TRBV5-1 to TRBJ2-1, with TRBD2 matching 11 bases. Trimming removed 5 bases from V and 4 bases from J; junction bases left unmatched: 5. This CDR3 has 15 residues. CDR1 and CDR2 from the germline V gene are SGHRS and YFSETQ. CDR3 sequence (DNA): TGCGCCAGCAGACCCCGACTAGCGGGGTACAATGAGCAGTTCTTC. It yields the protein CASRPRLAGYNEQFF.

The rearrangement joins TRBV28 to TRBJ2-7; the match to TRBD1 covers 9 bases. V shed 2 bases, J shed 7 bases, and the junction held 9 bases outside the gene matches. Germline CDR1 MDHEN, CDR2 SYDVKM. This CDR3 comprises 15 residues. This CDR3 reads CASSLRGGTGQEQYF. The CDR3 coding sequence is TGTGCCAGCAGTTTAAGGGGGGGGACAGGGCAAGAGCAGTACTTC.

The rearrangement links TRBV6-5 to TRBJ2-2; D might be TRBD1 (7 bases). Germline CDR1 MNHEY, CDR2 SVGAGI. Trimming took off 2 bases at V and 1 base at J, with 8 bases between the two ends. The CDR3 length is 15 residues. The CDR3 DNA reads as TGTGCCAGCAGTTACCAGGGGGGGAACACCGGGGAGCTGTTTTTT. Its protein product is CASSYQGGNTGELFF.

This chain uses TRBV13 with TRBJ2-7, with a possible D match to TRBD2 (5 bases). Germline CDR1 reads PRHDT; CDR2 reads FYEKMQ (reference sequence). This CDR3 has 16 residues. Trimming pared 4 bases from V and 0 bases from J, leaving 16 bases between. The chain's CDR3 is CASSSLTIGVSYEQYF. The DNA for the CDR3 is TGTGCCAGCAGCTCCCTGACTATTGGCGTCTCCTACGAGCAGTACTTC.

V is TRBV29-1 and J is TRBJ1-2, with no clear D. The CDR3 has 11 amino acids. The germline V gene has CDR1 SQVTM and CDR2 ANQGSEA. V was shortened by 4 bases and J by 6 bases, with 9 bases between the two germline ends. CDR3 sequence: CSVGREDGYTF. Written as DNA, the CDR3 is TGCAGCGTTGGGAGGGAGGATGGCTACACCTTC.

This chain links TRBV28 with TRBJ2-7; 10 bases map to TRBD2. The germline CDR1 and CDR2 sequences are MDHEN and SYDVKM. The CDR3 consists of 17 residues. The V segment lost 6 bases and the J segment 1 base; nucleotides outside the gene matches: 12. CDR3 sequence: CASRTSTGTSASYEQYF. CDR3 bases: TGTGCCAGCAGGACCTCGACCGGGACTAGCGCTTCCTACGAGCAGTACTTC. Supplemented by reference TRBV28 and TRBJ2-7, the full variable domain reads DVKVTQSSRYLVKRTGEKVFLECVQDMDHENMFWYRQDPGLGLRLIYFSYDVKMKEKGDIPEGYSVSREKKERFSLILESASTNQTSMYLCASRTSTGTSASYEQYFGPGTRLTVT.

In this sample, this clone turned up a few times. The chain carries TRBV19 and TRBJ2-1; TRBD2 aligns across 11 bases. Losses at the gene ends were 4 bases for V and 6 bases for J; bases not matched to a gene: 8. CDR1 and CDR2 from the germline V gene are LNHDA and SQIVND (reference sequence). The CDR3 contains 16 residues. As DNA, the CDR3 is TGTGCCAGTAGTACCCGTACTAGCGGGAGACTCAATGAGCAGTTCTTC. It yields the protein CASSTRTSGRLNEQFF. The full variable domain, completed using reference TRBV19 and TRBJ2-1, is DGGITQSPKYLFRKEGQNVTLSCEQNLNHDAMYWYRQDPGQGLRLIYYSQIVNDFQKGDIAEGYSVSREKKESFPLTVTSAQKNPTAFYLCASSTRTSGRLNEQFFGPGTRLTVL.

This sequence joins TRBV6-1 and TRBJ2-7; TRBD1 agrees at 7 bases. The trim removed 8 bases at V and 1 base at J, leaving 11 bases unmatched. There are 15 residues in the CDR3. From germline, CDR1 is MNHNS and CDR2 SASEGT. The CDR3 loop is CASARGFVGSYEQYF. CDR3 coding DNA: TGTGCCAGCGCCAGGGGGTTTGTTGGATCCTACGAGCAGTACTTC.

The chain has TRBV10-3 and TRBJ2-7, with 7 bases aligning to TRBD1. The germline V gene has CDR1 ENHRY and CDR2 SYGVKD. The CDR3 has 14 amino acids. V lost 6 bases, J lost 0 bases, and 5 bases stayed unmatched. The CDR3 nucleotides are TGTGCCATCAGCCCTGGGGACAGCTCCTACGAGCAGTACTTC. Translated, it gives CAISPGDSSYEQYF.

The chain recombines TRBV4-1 with TRBJ2-3; 16 nucleotides line up with TRBD2. With 1 base clipped from V and 14 bases from J, the junction kept 15 bases outside the gene matches. This CDR3 is built from 18 residues. Germline loops: CDR1 MGHRA, CDR2 YSYEKL. The CDR3 DNA sequence: TGCGCCAGCAGCCAAGGCTTTTCGGCCGGGACTAGCGGGAGGGCCTTGTATTTT. It is translated as CASSQGFSAGTSGRALYF.

The rearrangement joins TRBV5-1 to TRBJ2-2; 9 bases line up with TRBD1. Losses at the gene ends were 4 bases for V and 5 bases for J; bases not matched to a gene: 6. The CDR3 covers 15 residues. Germline CDR1 SGHRS, CDR2 YFSETQ. For the CDR3, the DNA is TGCGCCAGCAGCGGTGGGACAGGGCAGACCGGGGAGCTGTTTTTT. This codes for CASSGGTGQTGELFF. Supplemented by reference TRBV5-1 and TRBJ2-2, the full variable domain reads KAGVTQTPRYLIKTRGQQVTLSCSPISGHRSVSWYQQTPGQGLQFLFEYFSETQRNKGNFPGRFSGRQFSNSRSEMNVSTLELGDSALYLCASSGGTGQTGELFFGEGSRLTVL.

J is TRBJ2-5 and V is TRBV29-1; 7 nucleotides match TRBD1. This CDR3 has 12 amino acids. With V trimmed by 6 bases and J by 6 bases, 7 bases remained unmatched. CDR1 is SQVTM and CDR2 is ANQGSEA in the germline V gene. The CDR3 sequence: CSVMTGLKTQYF. The CDR3 DNA is TGCAGCGTGATGACAGGGTTAAAGACCCAGTACTTC.